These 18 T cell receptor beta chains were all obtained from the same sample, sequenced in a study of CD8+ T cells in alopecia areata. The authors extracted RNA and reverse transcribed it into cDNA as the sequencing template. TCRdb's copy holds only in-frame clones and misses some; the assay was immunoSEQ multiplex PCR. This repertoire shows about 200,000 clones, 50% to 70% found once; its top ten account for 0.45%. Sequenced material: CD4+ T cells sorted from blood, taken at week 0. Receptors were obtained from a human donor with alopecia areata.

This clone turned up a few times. DNA of the CDR3: TGCGCCAGCAGCTTCGGGCAGTCTGAAGCTTTCTTT. Its protein is CASSFGQSEAFF. The chain recombines TRBV5-1 with TRBJ1-1, with D unclear. Germline values: CDR1 SGHRS, CDR2 YFSETQ. V shed 2 bases and J shed 6 bases, with 8 bases lying between them. The CDR3 extends over 12 amino acids.

The CDR3 nucleotides are TGTGCCAGCAAATCTTTAGGGACAGGGGGCGGCGAGCAGTACTTC. It codes for CASKSLGTGGGEQYF. The V call is TRBV27, the J call TRBJ2-7, with 12 bases identical to TRBD1. The germline gives CDR1 MNHEY, CDR2 SMNVEV (reference sequence). V was pared by 7 bases and J by 6 bases, with 10 bases of the junction left unmatched. This CDR3 region has 15 residues.

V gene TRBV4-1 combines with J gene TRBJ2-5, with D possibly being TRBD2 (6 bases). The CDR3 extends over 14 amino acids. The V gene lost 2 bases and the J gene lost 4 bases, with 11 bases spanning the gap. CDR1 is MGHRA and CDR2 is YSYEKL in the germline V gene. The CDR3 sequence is CASSQPGVRETQYF. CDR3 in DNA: TGCGCCAGCAGCCAACCGGGAGTCCGAGAGACCCAGTACTTC.

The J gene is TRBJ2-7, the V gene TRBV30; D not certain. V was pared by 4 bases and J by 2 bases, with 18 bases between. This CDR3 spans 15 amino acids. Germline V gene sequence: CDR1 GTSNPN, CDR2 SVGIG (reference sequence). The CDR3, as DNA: TGTGCCTGGAAGATTGGGTTCCCCGGCGCCTACGAGCAGTACTTC. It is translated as CAWKIGFPGAYEQYF.

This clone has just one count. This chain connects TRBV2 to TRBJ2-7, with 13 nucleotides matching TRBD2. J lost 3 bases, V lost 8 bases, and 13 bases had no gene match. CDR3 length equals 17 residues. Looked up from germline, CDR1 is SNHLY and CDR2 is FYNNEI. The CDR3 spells CASSSLAGGPGFYEQYF. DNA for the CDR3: TGTGCCAGCTCGTCACTAGCGGGGGGGCCTGGGTTCTACGAGCAGTACTTC.

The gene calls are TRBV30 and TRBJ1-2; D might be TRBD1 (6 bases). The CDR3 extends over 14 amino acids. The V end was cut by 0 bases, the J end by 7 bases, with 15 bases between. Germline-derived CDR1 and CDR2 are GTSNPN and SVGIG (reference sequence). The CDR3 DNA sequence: TGTGCCTGGAGTGTTACGGCAGGGGTTTCTGGCTACACCTTC. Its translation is CAWSVTAGVSGYTF.

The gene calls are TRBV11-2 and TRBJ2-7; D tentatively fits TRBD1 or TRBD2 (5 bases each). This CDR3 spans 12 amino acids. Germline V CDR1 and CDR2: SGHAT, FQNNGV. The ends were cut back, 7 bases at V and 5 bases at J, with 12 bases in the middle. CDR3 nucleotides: TGTGCCAGCACCCATCGGGGCGACGAGCAGTACTTC. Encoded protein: CASTHRGDEQYF.

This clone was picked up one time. The CDR3 sequence: CASSQDRGQGYYGYTF. In DNA form, the CDR3 reads TGCGCCAGCAGCCAAGATAGGGGACAGGGATACTATGGCTACACCTTC. This rearrangement joins TRBV4-1 to TRBJ1-2; 9 bases align to TRBD1. Germline V lookup: CDR1 MGHRA, CDR2 YSYEKL. V gave up 0 bases and J gave up 3 bases; unmatched junction bases: 5. The CDR3 has 16 amino acids.

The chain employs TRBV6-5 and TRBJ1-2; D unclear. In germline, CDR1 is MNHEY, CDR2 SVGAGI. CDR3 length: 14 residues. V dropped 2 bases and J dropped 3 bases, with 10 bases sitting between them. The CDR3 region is CASSYRVDDYGYTF. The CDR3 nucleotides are TGTGCCAGCAGTTACAGGGTTGATGACTATGGCTACACCTTC.

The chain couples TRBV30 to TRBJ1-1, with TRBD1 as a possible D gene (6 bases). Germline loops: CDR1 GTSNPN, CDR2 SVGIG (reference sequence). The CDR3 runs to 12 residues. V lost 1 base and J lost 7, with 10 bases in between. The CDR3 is CAWSGMTGEAFF. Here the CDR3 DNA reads TGTGCCTGGAGTGGGATGACAGGTGAAGCTTTCTTT.

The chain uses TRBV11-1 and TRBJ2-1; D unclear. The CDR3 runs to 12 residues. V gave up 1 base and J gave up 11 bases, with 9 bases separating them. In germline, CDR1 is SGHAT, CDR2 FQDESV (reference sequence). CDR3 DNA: TGTGCCAGCAGCTTAGAGGACCTCCAGCAGTTCTTC. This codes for CASSLEDLQQFF. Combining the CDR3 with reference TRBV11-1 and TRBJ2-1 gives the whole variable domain EAEVAQSPRYKITEKSQAVAFWCDPISGHATLYWYRQILGQGPELLVQFQDESVVDDSQLPKDRFSAERLKGVDSTLKIQPAELGDSAMYLCASSLEDLQQFFGPGTRLTVL.

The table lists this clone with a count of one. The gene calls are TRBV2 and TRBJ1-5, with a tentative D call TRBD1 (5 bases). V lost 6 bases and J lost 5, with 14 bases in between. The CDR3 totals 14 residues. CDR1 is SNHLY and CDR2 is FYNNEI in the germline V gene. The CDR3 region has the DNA TGTGCCAGCAGCCCGGGGGGGTCCGATCAGCCCCAGCATTTT. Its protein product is CASSPGGSDQPQHF.

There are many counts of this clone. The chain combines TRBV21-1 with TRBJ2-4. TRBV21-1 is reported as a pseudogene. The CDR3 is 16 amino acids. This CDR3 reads CASSSWNRPSKNIQYF. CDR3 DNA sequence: TGTGCCAGCAGCTCCTGGAACCGTCCCTCCAAAAACATTCAGTACTTC.

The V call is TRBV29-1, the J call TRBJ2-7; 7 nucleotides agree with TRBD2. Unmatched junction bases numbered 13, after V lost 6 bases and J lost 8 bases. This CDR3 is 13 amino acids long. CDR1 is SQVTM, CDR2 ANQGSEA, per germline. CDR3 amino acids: CSVERDGSSKQYF. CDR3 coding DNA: TGCAGCGTGGAGCGGGATGGATCGTCTAAGCAGTACTTC.

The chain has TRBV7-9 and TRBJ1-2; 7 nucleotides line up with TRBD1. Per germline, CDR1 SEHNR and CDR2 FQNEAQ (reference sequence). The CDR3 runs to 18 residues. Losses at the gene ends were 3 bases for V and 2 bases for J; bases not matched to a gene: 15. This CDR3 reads CASSFHSGWDSDNYGYTF. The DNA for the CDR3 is TGTGCCAGCAGCTTTCATTCGGGATGGGACAGCGACAACTATGGCTACACCTTC.

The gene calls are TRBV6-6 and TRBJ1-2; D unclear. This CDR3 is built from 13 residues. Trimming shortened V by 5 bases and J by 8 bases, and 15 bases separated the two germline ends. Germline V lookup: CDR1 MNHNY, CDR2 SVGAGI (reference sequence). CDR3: CASSLGSLYGYTF. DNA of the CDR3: TGTGCCAGCAGTCTGGGCTCTCTCTACGGCTACACCTTC.

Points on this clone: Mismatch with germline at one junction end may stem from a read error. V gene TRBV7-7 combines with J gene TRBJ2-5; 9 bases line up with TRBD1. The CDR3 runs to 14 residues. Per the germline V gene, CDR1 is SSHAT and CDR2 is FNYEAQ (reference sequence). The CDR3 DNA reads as TGTGCTAGCAGCCTCGGGACAGGGCGAGAGACCCAGTACTTC. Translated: CASSLGTGRETQYF.

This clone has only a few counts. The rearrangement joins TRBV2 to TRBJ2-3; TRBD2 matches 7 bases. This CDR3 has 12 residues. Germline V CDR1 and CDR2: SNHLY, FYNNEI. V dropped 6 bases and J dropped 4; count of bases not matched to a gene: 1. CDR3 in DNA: TGTGCCAGCAGCGGACTAGCAGATACGCAGTATTTT. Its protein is CASSGLADTQYF.